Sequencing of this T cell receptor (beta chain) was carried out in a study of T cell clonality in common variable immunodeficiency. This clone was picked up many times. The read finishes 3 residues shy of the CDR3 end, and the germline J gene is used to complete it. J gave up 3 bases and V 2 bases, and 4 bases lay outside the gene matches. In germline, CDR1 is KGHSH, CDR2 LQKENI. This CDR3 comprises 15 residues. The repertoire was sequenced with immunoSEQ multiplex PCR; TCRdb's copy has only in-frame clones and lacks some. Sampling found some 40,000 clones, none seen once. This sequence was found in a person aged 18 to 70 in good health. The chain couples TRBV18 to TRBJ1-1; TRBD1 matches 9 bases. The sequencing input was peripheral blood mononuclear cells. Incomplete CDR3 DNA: TGTGCCAGCTCACCAATACAGGGGGCAGACACTGAA. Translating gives CASSPIQGADTE. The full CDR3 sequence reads CASSPIQGADTEAFF.